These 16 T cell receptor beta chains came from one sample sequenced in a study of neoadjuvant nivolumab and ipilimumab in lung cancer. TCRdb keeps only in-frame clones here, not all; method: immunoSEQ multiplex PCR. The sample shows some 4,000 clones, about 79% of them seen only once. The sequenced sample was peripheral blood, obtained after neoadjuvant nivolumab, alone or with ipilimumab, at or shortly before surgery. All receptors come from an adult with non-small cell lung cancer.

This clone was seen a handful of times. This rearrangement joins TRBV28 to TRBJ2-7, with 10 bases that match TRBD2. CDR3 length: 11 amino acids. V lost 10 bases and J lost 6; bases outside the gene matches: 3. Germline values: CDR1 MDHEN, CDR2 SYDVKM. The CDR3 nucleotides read TGTGCCACATTAGCGGGAGGCGAGCAGTACTTC. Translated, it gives CATLAGGEQYF.

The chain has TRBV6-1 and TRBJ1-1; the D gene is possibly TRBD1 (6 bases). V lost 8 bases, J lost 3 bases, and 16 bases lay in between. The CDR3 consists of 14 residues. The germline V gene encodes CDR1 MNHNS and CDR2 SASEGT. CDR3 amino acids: CASRLGPGDTEAFF. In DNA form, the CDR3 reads TGTGCCAGCCGACTTGGGCCAGGGGACACTGAAGCTTTCTTT.

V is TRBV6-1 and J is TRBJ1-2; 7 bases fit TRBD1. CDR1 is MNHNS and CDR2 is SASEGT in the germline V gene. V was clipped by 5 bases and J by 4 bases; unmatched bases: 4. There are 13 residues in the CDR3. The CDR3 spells CASSPGQVYGYTF. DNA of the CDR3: TGTGCCAGCAGTCCCGGACAGGTCTATGGCTACACCTTC.

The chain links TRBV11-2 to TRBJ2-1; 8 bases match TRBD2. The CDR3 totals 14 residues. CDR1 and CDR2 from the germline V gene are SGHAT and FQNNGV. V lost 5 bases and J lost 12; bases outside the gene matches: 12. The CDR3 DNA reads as TGTGCCAGCAGCCCAGGACTAGCCTCTATGTCGCAGTTCTTC. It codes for CASSPGLASMSQFF.

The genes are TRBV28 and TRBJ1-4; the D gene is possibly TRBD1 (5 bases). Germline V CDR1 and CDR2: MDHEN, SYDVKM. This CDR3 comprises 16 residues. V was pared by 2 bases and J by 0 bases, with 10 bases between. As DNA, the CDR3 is TGTGCCAGCAGTTTAACGGAACAGGCAACTAATGAAAAACTGTTTTTT. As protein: CASSLTEQATNEKLFF.

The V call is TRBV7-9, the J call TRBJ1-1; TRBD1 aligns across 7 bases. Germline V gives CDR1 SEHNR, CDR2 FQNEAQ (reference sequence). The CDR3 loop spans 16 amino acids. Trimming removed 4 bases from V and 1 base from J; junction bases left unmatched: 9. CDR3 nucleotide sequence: TGTGCCAGCAGCTCCCGACAGGGACGGTGGAACACTGAAGCTTTCTTT. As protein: CASSSRQGRWNTEAFF. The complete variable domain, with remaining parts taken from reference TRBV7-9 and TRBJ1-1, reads DTGVSQNPRHKITKRGQNVTFRCDPISEHNRLYWYRQTLGQGPEFLTYFQNEAQLEKSRLLSDRFSAERPKGSFSTLEIQRTEQGDSAMYLCASSSRQGRWNTEAFFGQGTRLTVV.

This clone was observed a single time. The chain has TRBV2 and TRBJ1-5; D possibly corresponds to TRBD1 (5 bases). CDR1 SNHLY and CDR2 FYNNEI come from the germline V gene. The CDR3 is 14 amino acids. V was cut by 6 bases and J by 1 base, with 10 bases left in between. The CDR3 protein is CASSEDTSNQPQHF. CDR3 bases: TGTGCCAGCAGCGAGGACACAAGCAATCAGCCCCAGCATTTT.

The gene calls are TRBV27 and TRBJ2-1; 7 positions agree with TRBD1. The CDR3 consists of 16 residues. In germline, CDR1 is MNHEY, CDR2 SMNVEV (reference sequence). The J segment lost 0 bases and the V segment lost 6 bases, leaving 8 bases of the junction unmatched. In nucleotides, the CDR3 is TGTGCCAGCAGCTGGGACAGTTTAAGCTCCTACAATGAGCAGTTCTTC. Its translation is CASSWDSLSSYNEQFF.

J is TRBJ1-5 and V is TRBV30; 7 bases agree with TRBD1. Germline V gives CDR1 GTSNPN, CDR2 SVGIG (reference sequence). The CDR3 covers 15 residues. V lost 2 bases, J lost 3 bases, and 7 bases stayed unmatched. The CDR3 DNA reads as TGTGCCTGGAGTACGTTCGGGACAGTCAATCAGCCCCAGCATTTT. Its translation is CAWSTFGTVNQPQHF.

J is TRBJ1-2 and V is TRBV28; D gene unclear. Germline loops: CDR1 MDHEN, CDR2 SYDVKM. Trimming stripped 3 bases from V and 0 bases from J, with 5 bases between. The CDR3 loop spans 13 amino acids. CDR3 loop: CASSFQPNYGYTF. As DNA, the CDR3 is TGTGCCAGCAGTTTTCAGCCTAACTATGGCTACACCTTC.

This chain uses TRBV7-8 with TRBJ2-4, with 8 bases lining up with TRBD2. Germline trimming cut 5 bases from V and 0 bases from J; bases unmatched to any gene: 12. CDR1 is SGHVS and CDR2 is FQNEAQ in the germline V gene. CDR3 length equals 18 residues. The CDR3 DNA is TGTGCCAGCAGCCATAGCGGGGTACAGAAACTAGCCAAAAACATTCAGTACTTC. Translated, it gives CASSHSGVQKLAKNIQYF.

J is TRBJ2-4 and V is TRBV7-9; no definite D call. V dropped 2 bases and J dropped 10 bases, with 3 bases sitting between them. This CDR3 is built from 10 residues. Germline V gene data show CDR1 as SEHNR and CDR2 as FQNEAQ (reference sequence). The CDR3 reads CASSLLIQYF. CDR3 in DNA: TGTGCCAGCAGCTTACTAATTCAGTACTTC. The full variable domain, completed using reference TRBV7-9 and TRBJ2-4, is DTGVSQNPRHKITKRGQNVTFRCDPISEHNRLYWYRQTLGQGPEFLTYFQNEAQLEKSRLLSDRFSAERPKGSFSTLEIQRTEQGDSAMYLCASSLLIQYFGAGTRLSVL.

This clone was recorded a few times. The CDR3 spells CASSSPTSNEKLFF. Here the CDR3 DNA reads TGTGCCAGCAGTAGTCCGACGTCTAATGAAAAACTGTTTTTT. The chain uses TRBV28 and TRBJ1-4; D unclear. V lost 5 bases to trimming and J lost 3 bases, with 10 bases between them. Germline V gives CDR1 MDHEN, CDR2 SYDVKM. This CDR3 region has 14 residues. Combining the CDR3 with reference TRBV28 and TRBJ1-4 gives the whole variable domain DVKVTQSSRYLVKRTGEKVFLECVQDMDHENMFWYRQDPGLGLRLIYFSYDVKMKEKGDIPEGYSVSREKKERFSLILESASTNQTSMYLCASSSPTSNEKLFFGSGTQLSVL.

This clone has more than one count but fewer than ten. The chain's CDR3 is CASLGQGANEQFF. The CDR3 bases are TGTGCCAGCCTCGGACAGGGGGCCAATGAGCAGTTCTTC. The gene calls are TRBV2 and TRBJ2-1; 11 bases agree with TRBD1. The germline V gene has CDR1 SNHLY and CDR2 FYNNEI. V shed 8 bases, J shed 6 bases, and the junction held 3 bases outside the gene matches. This CDR3 is 13 amino acids long.

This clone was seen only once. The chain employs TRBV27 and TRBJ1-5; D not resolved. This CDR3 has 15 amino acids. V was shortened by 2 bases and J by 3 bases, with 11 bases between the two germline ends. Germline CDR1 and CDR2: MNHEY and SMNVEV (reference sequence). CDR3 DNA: TGTGCCAGCAGTTTAGGTGGGCGCCTCAATCAGCCCCAGCATTTT. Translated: CASSLGGRLNQPQHF.

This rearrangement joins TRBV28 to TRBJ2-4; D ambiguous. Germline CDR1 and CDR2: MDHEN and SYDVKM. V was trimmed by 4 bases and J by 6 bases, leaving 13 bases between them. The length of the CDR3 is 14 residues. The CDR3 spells CASSSSQTLNIQYF. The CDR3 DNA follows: TGTGCCAGCAGTTCGTCGCAAACGCTAAACATTCAGTACTTC. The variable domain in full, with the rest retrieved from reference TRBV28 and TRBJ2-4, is DVKVTQSSRYLVKRTGEKVFLECVQDMDHENMFWYRQDPGLGLRLIYFSYDVKMKEKGDIPEGYSVSREKKERFSLILESASTNQTSMYLCASSSSQTLNIQYFGAGTRLSVL.